This TCR beta chain was recorded in a study of blood T cells in healthy people across ages. For the second PCR, which ran for 7 to 11 cycles, a sample-barcoded 5' primer and a J-beta primer mix were used. CDR3-containing paired-end reads numbering at least 2.5 million came from each sample. One entry per CDR3 protein results from TCRdb running MiXCR on the 5' RACE reads. The table records 1.8 million or so distinct CDR3 sequences, about 39% of them present only once. The CDR3 sequence is 15 residues long. Trimming pared 4 bases from V and 5 bases from J, leaving 16 bases between. Germline CDR1 is SGHTA and CDR2 is FQGNSA.

The chain employs TRBV7-2 and TRBJ2-3, with D tentatively TRBD1 (7 bases). Sequenced input: blood. This sequence originates from a human donor in good health. CDR3: CASSSHSGGIDTQYF. CDR3 coding DNA: TGTGCCAGCAGCTCCCACTCAGGGGGGATAGATACGCAGTATTTT.